This T cell receptor beta chain is drawn from a study of regulatory T cells in long-lasting Graves disease (dated by TCRdb to the early 2020s). The study in broad terms: Antithyroid drugs had been taken for less than 3 months by newly diagnosed Graves' disease patients. Peripheral blood TCR sequencing and RNA sequencing compared persistent Graves' disease patients with newly diagnosed Graves' disease patients. A total of approximately 35 samples were covered by TCR sequencing, comprising approximately 13 persistent and around 20 newly diagnosed Graves' disease patients. The study took place in China and was registered as a clinical trial. Overall study results and their limits: Persistent patients shared more public clonotypes among themselves (more than 2,500) than newly diagnosed patients did (more than 950). Peripheral blood alone was examined, since thyroid tissue, which constituted the primary lesion, could not be accessed. The small sample size was acknowledged by the authors as a limitation that may reduce accuracy. Persistent disease showed preferential use of TRBV28, TRBJ1-2 and TRBJ2-5, whereas newly diagnosed disease favored TRBV20-1 and TRBJ2-1. Persistent Graves' disease patients showed lower TCR Shannon entropy and fewer highly expanded clones than newly diagnosed patients, suggesting clonal expansion. Sequencing and analysis were restricted to the TCR beta chain.

This clonotype appeared a few times. This receptor's antigen is unknown. The input lacks base qualities; no much larger clone sits a single base away. Preparation of the library involved multiplex PCR. The reads were generated on an Illumina HiSeq 4000. iRepertoire HTBI primers and Arm-PCR amplification of CDR3 regions were used to construct TCR beta libraries. Before sequencing, the PCR products went through gel purification. The study's processing was this. Gene usage analysis of CDR3 amino acid clonotypes relied on the 55 to 80 TRBV and 15 or so TRBJ segments identified across samples. COPE and FqMerger were used to merge the filtered high-quality paired reads into contigs. BLAST was used to align contigs to IMGT TRBV, TRBD and TRBJ reference genes, with CDR3 defined following IMGT. Highly expanded clones were defined as clonotypes with a frequency above 0.1%. Shannon entropy served as the measure of repertoire diversity, while the Gini coefficient captured V-J evenness. Clonotypes shared by more than one individual were considered public. TCRdb reworked the public reads: Q25 trimming with fastp, MiXCR clone assembly, productive beta chains retained. Each CDR3 protein gets just one entry, which takes the most common genes and DNA from the rows behind it. The V and J calls here are based on TCRdb, not the publication. The sample table records about 620,000 distinct CDR3 sequences; about 16% of these occur just once. About 17% of the sample rests with the top ten.

The germline V gene (reference sequence) supplies CDR1 SEHNR and CDR2 FQNEAQ. V lost 1 base and J lost 2 bases; the stretch between them is 21 bases long. The CDR3 runs 18 amino acids, cysteine and phenylalanine included. Only the CDR3 DNA stays, 54 bases, in frame from base 1. In the paper's terms, the time point label means: newly diagnosed GD, antithyroid drugs for less than 3 months. For both TCR sequencing and RNA sequencing, RNA was extracted from PBMCs in TRIzol. The diagnosis of Graves' disease was made according to American Thyroid Association guidelines. Recruitment of patients was carried out at an endocrinology department in Xi'an, China. Each patient gave approximately 10 milliliters of peripheral blood, collected in an EDTA anticoagulant tube. Ficoll Paque Plus density gradient separation was used to isolate PBMCs, and no additional T cell sorting was done. An Agilent 2100 Bioanalyzer and agarose gel were used to assess RNA quality, and a NanoDrop 2000 was used to measure RNA concentration.

The data were also submitted as part of a second study, on T cells in Graves' hyperthyroidism and ophthalmopathy. The second study reports: A patient counted as having stable Graves' hyperthyroidism if no progression to ophthalmopathy occurred over 18 months of follow-up. The hyperthyroidism patients were between 18 and 65 years old and newly diagnosed, with a disease duration of less than 2 months. Any patient with an uncontrolled infection, another autoimmune disease, pregnancy or lactation was excluded. Diagnoses relied on clinical symptoms, serum thyroxine and TRAb, thyroid ultrasound and orbital computed tomography. The first round of RT-PCR for the TCR CDR3 was performed with the HTBI primer set and the Qiagen OneStep RT-PCR kit. Most expanded thyroid clonotypes (frequency above 0.001) were also detected in blood, suggesting blood repertoires may reflect thyroid immune responses. Ophthalmopathy was separated from stable hyperthyroidism by a 13 V-J signature model, with around 90% sensitivity and roughly 81% specificity obtained in cross-validation and 80%/75% obtained in testing. In validation, the model predicted progression to ophthalmopathy a median of around six months before onset, with approximately 71% sensitivity and just under 75% specificity. To identify TCR V-J signatures that set the groups apart, the researchers used a discovery cohort of roughly 100 patients, made up of 43 with Graves' ophthalmopathy and some 56 with stable Graves' hyperthyroidism. An independent validation cohort of 18 to 20 hyperthyroidism patients and over 15 patients who later progressed to ophthalmopathy tested prospective prediction of ophthalmopathy. For training and testing, the 100 or so patients in the discovery cohort were randomly divided in a 7:3 ratio. Thyroid tissue and blood T-cell repertoires from roughly six Graves' hyperthyroidism patients were also compared in the study. After sampling, hyperthyroidism patients received methimazole starting at 30 mg daily, and ophthalmopathy patients received high-dose intravenous methylprednisolone. Libraries were constructed in a second round of multiplex PCR, after which size selection and purification were carried out. Libraries were sequenced paired-end with 100 bp reads on an Illumina HiSeq2000. Raw data were processed with SOAPnuke, discarding reads with adapters, uncalled bases, mean Phred below 15, or no exact constant-primer or identifier match. COPE v1.2.5 was used to merge the high-quality paired reads, and each unique nucleotide sequence was defined as a clonotype. MiTCR v1.1 was used to align clonotypes to the IMGT TRBV, TRBD and TRBJ reference segments. Only V-J combinations with frequency above 0.0001, covering 99% to 99.2% of repertoires, were analysed. The TCS score was defined as the ratio of F50 (clonal expansion) to E x V (chaos), calculated using BLOSUM62-based TCRdist between CDR3 peptides within each V-J. Welch's t-statistics and random forest reduced 500 to 650 V-J features to some 14, which were used in a naive Bayes classifier (R e1071). No statistical method was used to set the sample size in advance, and investigators knew the group allocation. According to the paper, TCR Vbeta CDR3 sequencing was carried out on about 140 peripheral blood samples, which came from 40 to 45 ophthalmopathy, fewer than 80 hyperthyroidism and approximately 17 progressor patients.

Here the sequenced sample was peripheral blood mononuclear cells (PBMCs), taken at new diagnosis, from a patient treated with antithyroid drugs. The chain couples TRBV7-9 to TRBJ2-7, with a tentative D gene TRBD1 over 9 matching bases. This sequence originates from a woman aged 25 to 39 with Graves disease. Donor details come from another sample of the same person, matched by shared clones. The CDR3 protein is CASSLVQGAVAGTYEQYF. The sequenced DNA is TGTGCCAGCAGCTTAGTACAGGGGGCCGTAGCGGGGACCTACGAGCAGTACTTC.